Shown below are 17 T cell receptor beta chains from a single sample sequenced in a study of T cell clonotyping in hematopoietic cell transplantation. Time point denoted: recipient sample about 28 days before transplant, after cytoreduction. Using immunoSEQ multiplex PCR, the repertoire was profiled, and TCRdb retains in-frame clones only, with some absent. The sample shows 46,000 or so clones, around 84% of them seen only once. The sample was peripheral blood mononuclear cells, taken before stem cell transplant. These TCRs come from a man in his 60s with biphenotypic leukemia. Some clones in this sample may be carry-over from other donors' samples.

The CDR3 DNA reads TGTGCCAGCAGTGGGACTAGCGGGAGGGCCGGCAATGAGCAGTTCTTC. Residues: CASSGTSGRAGNEQFF. The gene calls are TRBV2 and TRBJ2-1, with TRBD2 matching over 15 bases. Trimming at V came to 4 bases and at J to 6 bases, leaving 4 bases not matched to a gene. Germline values: CDR1 SNHLY, CDR2 FYNNEI. The CDR3 is 16 residues long.

The chain has TRBV6-5 and TRBJ2-5, with 9 bases identical to TRBD1. CDR3 length: 15 residues. Trimming removed 5 bases from V and 5 bases from J; junction bases left unmatched: 9. Germline V gene lookup returns CDR1 MNHEY and CDR2 SVGAGI. CDR3 region: CASSPPGTGRETQYF. The CDR3 DNA is TGTGCCAGCAGTCCCCCTGGGACAGGGAGGGAGACCCAGTACTTC.

The gene calls are TRBV27 and TRBJ2-7, with 8 bases fitting TRBD2. The CDR3 is 14 residues long. In germline, CDR1 is MNHEY, CDR2 SMNVEV (reference sequence). V gave up 6 bases and J gave up 3 bases; unmatched junction bases: 7. CDR3 region: CASRPGLAGYEQYF. CDR3 bases: TGTGCCAGCAGACCCGGTCTAGCGGGCTACGAGCAGTACTTC.

In DNA form, the CDR3 reads TGTGCCTGGAGTTCGGGACAGAGTAATGAAAAACTGTTTTTT. This translates into CAWSSGQSNEKLFF. The rearrangement uses TRBV30 and TRBJ1-4, with 7 nucleotides matching TRBD1. The ends lost 2 bases at V and 4 bases at J; junction bases unmatched: 4. The CDR3 extends over 14 amino acids. Germline assignment: CDR1 GTSNPN and CDR2 SVGIG (reference sequence).

The chain carries TRBV2 and TRBJ2-5; TRBD2 matches 10 bases. Germline CDR1 and CDR2: SNHLY and FYNNEI. Unmatched junction bases numbered 7, after V lost 6 bases and J lost 0 bases. This CDR3 has 16 amino acids. CDR3 bases: TGTGCCAGCAGCCGAGGGACTAGCGCTTACCAAGAGACCCAGTACTTC. Its translation: CASSRGTSAYQETQYF.

The chain's CDR3 is CASGLAMDTQYF. DNA for the CDR3: TGTGCCAGCGGACTAGCTATGGATACGCAGTATTTT. The V gene is TRBV6-6, the J gene TRBJ2-3; 8 bases are a match to TRBD2. V shed 8 bases and J 6 bases; nucleotides not matched to a gene: 4. The CDR3 length is 12 residues. Germline V gives CDR1 MNHNY, CDR2 SVGAGI (reference sequence).

V is TRBV11-1 and J is TRBJ2-1; D possibly matches TRBD1 or TRBD2 (5 bases each). The V gene lost 5 bases and the J gene lost 5 bases, with 10 bases spanning the gap. The germline V gene encodes CDR1 SGHAT and CDR2 FQDESV (reference sequence). The CDR3 loop spans 13 amino acids. CDR3 region: CASSAVGDNEQFF. Written as DNA, the CDR3 is TGTGCCAGCAGCGCCGTGGGGGACAATGAGCAGTTCTTC.

This clone was found a few times. CDR3 in amino acids: CASTQAEAEYF. The CDR3, as DNA: TGTGCCAGCACCCAAGCGGAGGCGGAGTACTTC. This chain joins TRBV28 and TRBJ2-7, with D possibly matching TRBD2 (5 bases). The CDR3 is 11 residues long. Germline V gene data show CDR1 as MDHEN and CDR2 as SYDVKM. The germline V and J ends were trimmed by 7 bases and 11 bases, with 15 bases remaining between them. The variable domain in full, with the rest retrieved from reference TRBV28 and TRBJ2-7, is DVKVTQSSRYLVKRTGEKVFLECVQDMDHENMFWYRQDPGLGLRLIYFSYDVKMKEKGDIPEGYSVSREKKERFSLILESASTNQTSMYLCASTQAEAEYFGPGTRLTVT.

The CDR3 loop is CASSAGWGNEQFF. The CDR3 bases are TGTGCCAGCAGCGCTGGGTGGGGAAATGAGCAGTTCTTC. The V and J genes are TRBV7-2 and TRBJ2-1; no firm D call. The CDR3 is 13 amino acids. Trimming removed 5 bases at V and 7 bases at J, with 12 bases between. Per the germline V gene, CDR1 is SGHTA and CDR2 is FQGNSA.

CDR3 in amino acids: CASSYSGGSGNQPQHF. As DNA, the CDR3 is TGTGCCAGCAGTTACTCTGGAGGGAGCGGCAATCAGCCCCAGCATTTT. The rearrangement joins TRBV6-5 to TRBJ1-5; D call uncertain. Germline CDR1 reads MNHEY; CDR2 reads SVGAGI. The CDR3 consists of 16 residues. Between the trimmed V and J ends, which lost 0 bases and 2 bases, there was a span of 11 bases.

V and J are TRBV2 and TRBJ1-3, with 7 positions matching TRBD1. The CDR3 length is 13 residues. Trimming at V came to 6 bases and at J to 4 bases, leaving 3 bases not matched to a gene. Germline V CDR1 and CDR2: SNHLY, FYNNEI. The CDR3 nucleotides are TGTGCCAGCAGGCTGGGACAGGGAAACACCATATATTTT. Translating gives CASRLGQGNTIYF. The full variable domain, with the rest looked up from reference TRBV2 and TRBJ1-3, is EPEVTQTPSHQVTQMGQEVILRCVPISNHLYFYWYRQILGQKVEFLVSFYNNEISEKSEIFDDQFSVERPDGSNFTLKIRSTKLEDSAMYFCASRLGQGNTIYFGEGSWLTVV.

This chain joins TRBV2 and TRBJ1-1; possibly TRBD1 for D (6 bases). The CDR3 extends over 12 amino acids. The germline gives CDR1 SNHLY, CDR2 FYNNEI. The V and J ends lost 4 bases and 5 bases respectively, with 8 bases between them. The CDR3 loop reads CASSVRGTEAFF. In nucleotides, the CDR3 is TGTGCCAGCAGTGTCAGGGGTACTGAAGCTTTCTTT. Using reference TRBV2 and TRBJ1-1 for the parts outside the CDR3, the full variable domain is EPEVTQTPSHQVTQMGQEVILRCVPISNHLYFYWYRQILGQKVEFLVSFYNNEISEKSEIFDDQFSVERPDGSNFTLKIRSTKLEDSAMYFCASSVRGTEAFFGQGTRLTVV.

In nucleotides, the CDR3 is TGCACCAGCAGCCAAGGACTAGCGGGACCTCAGGGCACCGGGGAGCTGTTTTTT. Translated: CTSSQGLAGPQGTGELFF. The V call is TRBV1, the J call TRBJ2-2; TRBD2, the table's D call, was not compared with the DNA. TRBV1 is a known pseudogene. This CDR3 spans 18 amino acids.

The gene calls are TRBV5-1 and TRBJ1-2, with no clear D. CDR1 is SGHRS and CDR2 is YFSETQ in the germline V gene. CDR3 length: 13 residues. With 0 bases removed from V and 4 bases from J, the gap between germline ends came to 7 bases. CDR3 sequence: CASSLARIYGYTF. CDR3 nucleotides: TGCGCCAGCAGCTTGGCCCGGATCTATGGCTACACCTTC.

The genes are TRBV5-1 and TRBJ1-2, with D perhaps matching TRBD1 (6 bases). Germline loops: CDR1 SGHRS, CDR2 YFSETQ. The CDR3 runs to 13 residues. V shed 4 bases and J shed 4 bases, with 11 bases lying between them. The CDR3 DNA follows: TGCGCCAGCAGCGAGGGACATTCCTATGGCTACACCTTC. It yields the protein CASSEGHSYGYTF.

The chain uses TRBV4-3 and TRBJ2-1; the D gene is possibly TRBD2 (5 bases). This CDR3 contains 14 residues. V lost 0 bases and J 7 bases, leaving 10 bases between the germline ends. Germline V gene data show CDR1 as LGHNA and CDR2 as YSLEER. DNA of the CDR3: TGCGCCAGCAGCCAAGAGGTTGCGGGTAATGAGCAGTTCTTC. Translated, it gives CASSQEVAGNEQFF.

V gene TRBV28 combines with J gene TRBJ1-2, with D possibly matching TRBD1 (5 bases). V was trimmed by 2 bases and J by 4 bases, leaving 11 bases between them. Germline V gene lookup returns CDR1 MDHEN and CDR2 SYDVKM. This CDR3 is 14 amino acids long. The CDR3 protein is CASSLGQGTYGYTF. In DNA form, the CDR3 reads TGTGCCAGCAGTTTAGGGCAGGGCACCTATGGCTACACCTTC.